The rows below give T cell receptor beta chains drawn from one sample of a study of cytomegalovirus exposure and HLA in healthy donors. Libraries were prepared by immunoSEQ multiplex PCR; TCRdb keeps only in-frame clonotypes and omits some of them. Here the sample spans 100,000 to 150,000 clones, 75% to 85% being singletons. Sequencing was performed on PBMCs. The receptors shown here come from a man aged 40-55 years in good health and CMV-seronegative. Both conserved end residues are part of each CDR3. The order of the fields is J gene, V gene, clone size, CDR3 length, D gene, CDR3 protein, CDR3 DNA. The D gene is left open where the match is weak. Where a row states a size, it is once, few, many or the class of an expanded clone; other rows omit it.

TRBJ2-7,TRBV7-9,-,13,TRBD1,CASQDRGTYEQYF,TGTGCCAGCCAAGACAGGGGGACCTACGAGCAGTACTTC
TRBJ2-2,TRBV2,-,13,TRBD2,CAGALAGVGELFF,TGTGCCGGCGCTTTAGCGGGAGTCGGGGAGCTGTTTTTT
TRBJ2-5,TRBV5-1,few,14,-,CASSSGAPKETQYF,TGCGCCAGCAGCTCAGGGGCCCCAAAGGAGACCCAGTACTTC
TRBJ1-5,TRBV28,once,16,TRBD1,CASIGRDRGSNQPQHF,TGTGCCAGCATCGGCCGGGACAGGGGTAGCAATCAGCCCCAGCATTTT
TRBJ2-7,TRBV11-2,-,13,TRBD1,CASSAGTVSEQYF,TGTGCCAGCAGCGCCGGGACAGTTTCCGAGCAGTACTTC
TRBJ2-5,TRBV6-1,few,13,TRBD2,CASSEVGRETQYF,TGTGCCAGCAGTGAAGTCGGGAGGGAGACCCAGTACTTC
TRBJ2-7,TRBV5-6,few,12,-,CASSLGGHEQYF,TGTGCCAGCAGCTTGGGAGGTCACGAGCAGTACTTC
TRBJ2-7,TRBV6-6,-,14,-,CASSEPGQGSQQYF,TGTGCCAGCAGTGAGCCGGGACAAGGGTCTCAGCAGTACTTC
TRBJ2-3,TRBV5-4,-,15,-,CASSVRSYSADTQYF,TGTGCCAGCAGCGTTCGGTCCTATTCGGCAGATACGCAGTATTTT
TRBJ2-7,TRBV5-5,-,15,-,CASSLATGHPYEQYF,TGTGCCAGCAGCCTCGCCACAGGGCACCCTTACGAGCAGTACTTC
TRBJ2-5,TRBV2,few,14,-,CASSEAGTQGTQYF,TGTGCCAGCAGTGAAGCCGGGACTCAGGGGACCCAGTACTTC
TRBJ1-2,TRBV6-5,-,14,-,CASGPQGARYGYTF,TGTGCCAGCGGCCCCCAAGGGGCCCGATATGGCTACACCTTC
TRBJ1-4,TRBV7-8,once,17,TRBD1,CASSPTDRARGNEKLFF,TGTGCCAGCAGCCCTACGGACAGGGCCCGAGGAAATGAAAAACTGTTTTTT
TRBJ1-2,TRBV7-2,-,13,-,CASSLASAPGYTF,TGTGCCAGCAGCTTAGCCAGCGCGCCGGGCTACACCTTC
TRBJ2-1,TRBV27,few,13,-,CASSLSGSNEQFF,TGTGCCAGCAGTTTATCTGGCAGCAATGAGCAGTTCTTC
TRBJ2-3,TRBV5-1,-,14,TRBD1,CASSLASGGDTQYF,TGCGCCAGCAGCTTGGCCTCAGGGGGTGATACGCAGTATTTT
TRBJ1-1,TRBV6-1,-,12,-,CASSAGVAEAFF,TGTGCCAGCAGTGCGGGGGTGGCTGAAGCTTTCTTT
TRBJ2-5,TRBV5-6,-,17,TRBD2,CASSGRTSGRARETQYF,TGTGCCAGCAGCGGGAGGACTAGCGGGAGGGCCCGGGAGACCCAGTACTTC
TRBJ2-3,TRBV30,-,14,TRBD2,CAWTVLAETDTQYF,TGTGCCTGGACCGTCCTAGCGGAGACAGATACGCAGTATTTT
TRBJ2-3,TRBV5-4,-,15,-,CASRAGGPPTDTQYF,TGTGCCAGCCGGGCAGGCGGGCCACCTACAGATACGCAGTATTTT
TRBJ2-5,TRBV29-1,-,15,TRBD2,CSVGGVRGTQETQYF,TGCAGCGTGGGGGGGGTCCGGGGGACGCAAGAGACCCAGTACTTC
TRBJ2-3,TRBV4-1,-,16,-,CASSQDGAPTGRTQYF,TGCGCCAGCAGCCAAGATGGGGCTCCCACTGGGCGGACGCAGTATTTT
TRBJ2-1,TRBV30,-,13,-,CAWRRLGYNEQFF,TGTGCCTGGAGAAGACTCGGCTACAATGAGCAGTTCTTC
TRBJ2-1,TRBV7-9,-,15,TRBD2,CASSLVPSGRFEQFF,TGTGCCAGCAGCTTAGTGCCTAGCGGGAGGTTTGAGCAGTTCTTC
TRBJ2-5,TRBV27,-,13,TRBD1,CASRTGFSETQYF,TGTGCCAGCAGGACAGGGTTTAGCGAGACCCAGTACTTC
TRBJ2-7,TRBV6-5,-,15,TRBD1,CASSYGQGDVNEQYF,TGTGCCAGCAGTTACGGACAGGGGGATGTAAACGAGCAGTACTTC
TRBJ1-2,TRBV18,-,13,TRBD1,CASSQGQGFGYTF,TGTGCCAGCTCCCAAGGACAGGGGTTCGGCTACACCTTC
TRBJ2-5,TRBV11-2,-,15,TRBD2,CASSQGLAGQETQYF,TGTGCCAGCAGCCAGGGACTAGCGGGACAAGAGACCCAGTACTTC
TRBJ2-6,TRBV6-5,-,16,-,CASSYNLFSGANVLTF,TGTGCCAGCAGTTACAACCTTTTTAGTGGGGCCAACGTCCTGACTTTC
TRBJ1-2,TRBV10-1,-,17,TRBD1,CASSGWDRAGCEYGYTF,TGCGCCAGCAGTGGATGGGACAGGGCTGGATGTGAGTATGGCTACACCTTC
TRBJ2-5,TRBV30,-,13,-,CAWSEGYQETQYF,TGTGCCTGGAGTGAGGGGTACCAAGAGACCCAGTACTTC
TRBJ1-1,TRBV30,-,12,-,CAHIRENTEAFF,TGTGCCCACATCAGGGAGAACACTGAAGCTTTCTTT
TRBJ1-3,TRBV6-6,-,16,-,CASSYSAPGMGNTIYF,TGTGCCAGCAGTTACTCGGCCCCCGGGATGGGAAACACCATATATTTT
TRBJ2-2,TRBV7-3,-,14,-,CASSLGQPAGELFF,TGTGCCAGCAGCTTAGGACAGCCCGCCGGGGAGCTGTTTTTT
TRBJ1-1,TRBV27,few,16,TRBD1,CASSLGLGGGGTEAFF,TGTGCCAGCAGTTTAGGCCTCGGAGGGGGCGGGACTGAAGCTTTCTTT
TRBJ2-5,TRBV25-1,-,18,TRBD2,CASSEWTSGGAGQETQYF,TGTGCCAGCAGTGAATGGACTAGCGGGGGGGCGGGTCAAGAGACCCAGTACTTC
TRBJ1-4,TRBV7-2,-,14,-,CASSPQRGAEKLFF,TGTGCCAGCAGCCCCCAAAGGGGTGCTGAAAAACTGTTTTTT
TRBJ2-1,TRBV18,-,12,-,CASSLASREQFF,TGTGCCAGCTCCTTGGCATCCCGTGAGCAGTTCTTC
TRBJ1-3,TRBV5-1,few,16,-,CASSPRPVSTGNTIYF,TGCGCCAGCAGCCCCCGCCCGGTTTCGACTGGAAACACCATATATTTT
TRBJ2-5,TRBV2,-,15,TRBD1,CASSDMGQGATTQYF,TGTGCCAGCAGTGATATGGGACAGGGGGCTACAACCCAGTACTTC
TRBJ1-1,TRBV14,once,15,-,CASSQVGGMNTEAFF,TGTGCCAGCAGCCAAGTGGGAGGGATGAACACTGAAGCTTTCTTT
TRBJ2-3,TRBV7-2,-,15,TRBD2,CASSSLRGAQDTQYF,TGTGCCAGCAGCTCGTTGCGGGGGGCACAGGATACGCAGTATTTT
TRBJ2-3,TRBV6-6,few,14,-,CASSTPRGTDTQYF,TGTGCCAGCAGTACCCCACGGGGCACAGATACGCAGTATTTT
TRBJ2-7,TRBV6-1,-,14,TRBD2,CASSLSGDAYEQYF,TGTGCCAGCAGCCTTAGCGGGGATGCCTACGAGCAGTACTTC
TRBJ2-5,TRBV9,-,14,-,CASSVSGGIETQYF,TGTGCCAGCAGCGTATCAGGGGGGATAGAGACCCAGTACTTC
TRBJ1-6,TRBV27,-,15,-,CASSFSVSGESPLHF,TGTGCCAGCAGTTTTAGCGTGTCAGGTGAATCACCCCTCCACTTT
TRBJ1-1,TRBV28,-,14,TRBD1,CASNPGTGNTEAFF,TGTGCCAGCAACCCAGGGACAGGAAACACTGAAGCTTTCTTT
TRBJ2-3,TRBV5-4,-,14,TRBD1,CASSIQGAAATQYF,TGTGCCAGCAGCATCCAGGGGGCCGCGGCTACGCAGTATTTT
TRBJ2-7,TRBV6-1,-,14,-,CASSERGGSGEQYF,TGTGCCAGCAGTGAACGAGGGGGATCGGGCGAGCAGTACTTC
TRBJ1-5,TRBV28,-,15,TRBD1,CASSRTGLVDQPQHF,TGTGCCAGCAGCAGGACAGGGCTCGTCGATCAGCCCCAGCATTTT
TRBJ1-1,TRBV5-1,-,14,-,CASSPQGLHTEAFF,TGCGCCAGCAGCCCCCAGGGACTTCACACTGAAGCTTTCTTT
TRBJ2-1,TRBV5-1,-,16,-,CASSPVPGPGYNEQFF,TGCGCCAGCAGCCCGGTTCCAGGGCCCGGCTACAATGAGCAGTTCTTC
TRBJ2-5,TRBV30,once,13,TRBD2,CALAGGGGETQYF,TGTGCCTTAGCGGGAGGAGGGGGAGAGACCCAGTACTTC
TRBJ1-4,TRBV28,-,16,TRBD1,CASSRGRRGVGEKLFF,TGTGCCAGCAGTAGGGGGCGCAGAGGGGTTGGGGAAAAACTGTTTTTT
TRBJ2-1,TRBV11-2,-,17,TRBD1,CASSSTLGQGGSNEQFF,TGTGCCAGCAGCTCCACCTTAGGACAGGGAGGTTCCAATGAGCAGTTCTTC
TRBJ1-6,TRBV6-6,-,14,TRBD1,CASDRDPVNSPLHF,TGTGCCAGTGACAGGGATCCCGTAAATTCACCCCTCCACTTT
TRBJ2-2,TRBV18,-,13,-,CASSPPSSGELFF,TGTGCCAGCTCACCACCGTCTTCCGGGGAGCTGTTTTTT
TRBJ1-5,TRBV30,-,12,TRBD1,CAWGTANQPQHF,TGTGCCTGGGGGACAGCTAATCAGCCCCAGCATTTT